This note documents a single T cell receptor (beta chain) sequence. Its antigen is unknown. These data originate in a study of cytomegalovirus exposure and HLA in healthy donors. The junction had 6 bases not matched to a gene; V was cut back by 3 bases and J by 2 bases. Germline CDR1 GTSNPN, CDR2 SVGIG (reference sequence). The CDR3 is 14 residues long. Overall study findings and caveats: A highly shared variant cluster was judged a likely technical artifact. Solely CMV serostatus was available to characterize immune exposure. Reports showed the classifier diagnosing cytomegalovirus status with high specificity and sensitivity.

The PCR used 60 Vbeta and 13 Jbeta primers. Profiled with immunoSEQ multiplex PCR; TCRdb holds only in-frame clones, not every one. The repertoire holds about 61,000 clones, with more than 75% as singletons. The clonotype was recovered from a man aged 18 to 35 in good health and CMV-seronegative. Sequencing was performed on PBMCs. V gene TRBV30 combines with J gene TRBJ1-2; 7 bases match TRBD1. CDR3 sequence reads: CAWRIRQGNYGYTF. The CDR3 nucleotides are TGTGCCTGGAGAATTCGACAGGGCAACTATGGCTACACCTTC.